This TCR beta chain was recorded in a study of cytomegalovirus exposure and HLA in healthy donors. Using immunoSEQ multiplex PCR, the repertoire was profiled, and TCRdb retains in-frame clones only, with some absent. The sample shows fewer than 200,000 clones, about 83% of them seen only once. CDR3 length: 16 residues. With 5 bases removed from V and 1 base from J, the gap between germline ends came to 17 bases. Germline V lookup: CDR1 SGHAT, CDR2 FQNNGV. The material sequenced was PBMCs. This TCR came from a woman aged 25 to 39 in good health and CMV-seronegative. The chain carries TRBV11-2 and TRBJ1-1, with a possible D match to TRBD1 (5 bases). CDR3 DNA sequence: TGTGCCAGCAGCCCTGCTGGGTGGGGGGAGAACACTGAAGCTTTCTTT. Translated, it gives CASSPAGWGENTEAFF.